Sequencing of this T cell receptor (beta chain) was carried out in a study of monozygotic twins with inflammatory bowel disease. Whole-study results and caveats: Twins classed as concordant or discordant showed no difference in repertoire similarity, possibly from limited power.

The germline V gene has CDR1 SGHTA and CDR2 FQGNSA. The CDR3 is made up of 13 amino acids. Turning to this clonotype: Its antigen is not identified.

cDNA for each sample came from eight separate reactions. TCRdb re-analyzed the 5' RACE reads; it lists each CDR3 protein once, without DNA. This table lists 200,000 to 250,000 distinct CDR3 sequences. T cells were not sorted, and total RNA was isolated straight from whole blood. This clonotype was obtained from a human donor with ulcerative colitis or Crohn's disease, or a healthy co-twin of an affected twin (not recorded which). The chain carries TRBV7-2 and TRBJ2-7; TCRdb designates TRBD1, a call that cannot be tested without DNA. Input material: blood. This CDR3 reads CASSQGAHYEQYF. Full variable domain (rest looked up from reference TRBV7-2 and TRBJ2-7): GAGVSQSPSNKVTEKGKDVELRCDPISGHTALYWYRQSLGQGLEFLIYFQGNSAPDKSGLPSDRFSAERTGGSVSTLTIQRTQQEDSAVYLCASSQGAHYEQYFGPGTRLTVT.